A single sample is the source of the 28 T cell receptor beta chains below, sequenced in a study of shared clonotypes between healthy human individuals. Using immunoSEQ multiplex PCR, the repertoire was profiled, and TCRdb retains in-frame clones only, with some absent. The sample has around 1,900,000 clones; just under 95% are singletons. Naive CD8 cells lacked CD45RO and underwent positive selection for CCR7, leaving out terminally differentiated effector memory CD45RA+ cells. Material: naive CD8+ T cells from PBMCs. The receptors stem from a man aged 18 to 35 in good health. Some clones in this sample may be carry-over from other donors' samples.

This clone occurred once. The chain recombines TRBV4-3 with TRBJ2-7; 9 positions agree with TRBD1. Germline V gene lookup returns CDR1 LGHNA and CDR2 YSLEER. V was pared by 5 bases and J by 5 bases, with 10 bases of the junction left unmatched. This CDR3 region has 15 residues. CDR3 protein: CASSGSGTGIHEQYF. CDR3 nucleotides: TGCGCCAGCAGCGGTTCCGGGACAGGGATCCACGAGCAGTACTTC.

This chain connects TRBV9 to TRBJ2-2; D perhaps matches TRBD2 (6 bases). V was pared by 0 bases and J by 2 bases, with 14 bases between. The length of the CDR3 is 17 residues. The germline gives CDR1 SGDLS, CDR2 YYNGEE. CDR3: CASSVAGRGPNTGELFF. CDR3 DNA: TGTGCCAGCAGCGTAGCGGGGCGGGGTCCTAACACCGGGGAGCTGTTTTTT.

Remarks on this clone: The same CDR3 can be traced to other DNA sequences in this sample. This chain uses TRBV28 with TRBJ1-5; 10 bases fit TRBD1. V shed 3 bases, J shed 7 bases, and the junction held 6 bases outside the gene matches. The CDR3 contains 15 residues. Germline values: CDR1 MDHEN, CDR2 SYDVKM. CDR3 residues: CASSFRDRGHQPQHF. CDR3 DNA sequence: TGTGCCAGCAGTTTTAGGGACAGGGGTCACCAGCCCCAGCATTTT.

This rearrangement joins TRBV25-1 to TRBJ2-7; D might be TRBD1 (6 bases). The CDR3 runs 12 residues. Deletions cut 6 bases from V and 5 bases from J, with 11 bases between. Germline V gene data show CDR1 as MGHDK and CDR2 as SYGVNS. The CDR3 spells CASRDSFNEQYF. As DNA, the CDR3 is TGTGCCAGCAGGGACAGTTTCAACGAGCAGTACTTC.

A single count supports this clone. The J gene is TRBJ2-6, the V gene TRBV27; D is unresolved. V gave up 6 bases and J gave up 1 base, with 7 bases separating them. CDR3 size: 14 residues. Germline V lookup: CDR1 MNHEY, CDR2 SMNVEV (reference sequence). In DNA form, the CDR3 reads TGTGCCAGCAGCAAAAGGTCTGGGGCCAACGTCCTGACTTTC. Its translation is CASSKRSGANVLTF.

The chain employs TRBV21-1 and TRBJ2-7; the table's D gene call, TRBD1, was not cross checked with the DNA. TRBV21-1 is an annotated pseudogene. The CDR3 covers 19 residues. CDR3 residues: CASSATGRSECLPTYEQYF. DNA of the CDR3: TGTGCCAGCAGCGCAACAGGTAGATCGGAGTGTCTACCAACCTACGAGCAGTACTTC.

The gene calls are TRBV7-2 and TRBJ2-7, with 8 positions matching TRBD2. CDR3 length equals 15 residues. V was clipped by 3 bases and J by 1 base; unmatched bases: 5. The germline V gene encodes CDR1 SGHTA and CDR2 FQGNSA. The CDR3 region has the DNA TGTGCCAGCAGCTTTTTAGCGGGGATTTCCTACGAGCAGTACTTC. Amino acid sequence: CASSFLAGISYEQYF.

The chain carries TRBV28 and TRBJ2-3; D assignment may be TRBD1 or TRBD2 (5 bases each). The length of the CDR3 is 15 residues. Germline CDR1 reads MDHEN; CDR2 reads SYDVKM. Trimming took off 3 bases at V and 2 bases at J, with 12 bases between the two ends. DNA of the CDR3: TGTGCCAGCAGTTTTTCGGGGCTTTCCACAGATACGCAGTATTTT. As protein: CASSFSGLSTDTQYF.

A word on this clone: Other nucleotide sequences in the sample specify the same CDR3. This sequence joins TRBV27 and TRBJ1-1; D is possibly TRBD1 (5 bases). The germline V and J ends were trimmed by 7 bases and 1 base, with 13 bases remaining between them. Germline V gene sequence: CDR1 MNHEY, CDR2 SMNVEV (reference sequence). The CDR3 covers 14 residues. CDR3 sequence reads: CASTIGGGNTEAFF. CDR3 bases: TGTGCCAGCACCATTGGGGGGGGGAACACTGAAGCTTTCTTT.

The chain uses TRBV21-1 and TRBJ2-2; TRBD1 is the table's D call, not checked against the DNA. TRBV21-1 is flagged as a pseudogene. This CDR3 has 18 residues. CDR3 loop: CASSKWRQGCEFHRELFF. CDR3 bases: TGTGCCAGCAGCAAATGGAGACAGGGGTGCGAGTTTCACCGGGAGCTGTTTTTT.

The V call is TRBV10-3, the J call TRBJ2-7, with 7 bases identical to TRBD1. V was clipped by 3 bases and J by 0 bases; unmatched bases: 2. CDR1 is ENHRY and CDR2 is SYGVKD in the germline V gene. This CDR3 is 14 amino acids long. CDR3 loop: CAISDDRVSYEQYF. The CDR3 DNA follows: TGTGCCATCAGTGACGACAGGGTCTCCTACGAGCAGTACTTC.

Here the CDR3 reads CATSRDRRLADEQYF. The DNA for the CDR3 is TGTGCCACCAGCAGAGATAGGAGACTAGCGGACGAGCAGTACTTC. The gene calls are TRBV15 and TRBJ2-7; 9 bases are shared with TRBD2. Trimming took 0 bases from V and 5 from J; bases not matched to a gene: 5. The CDR3 length is 15 residues. In germline, CDR1 is LNHNV, CDR2 YYDKDF (reference sequence).

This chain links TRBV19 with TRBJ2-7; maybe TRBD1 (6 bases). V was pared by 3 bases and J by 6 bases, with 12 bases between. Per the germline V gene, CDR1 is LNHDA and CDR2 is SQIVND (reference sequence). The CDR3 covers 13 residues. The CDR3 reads CASSMRGGAEQYF. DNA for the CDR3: TGTGCCAGTAGTATGAGAGGGGGAGCCGAGCAGTACTTC.

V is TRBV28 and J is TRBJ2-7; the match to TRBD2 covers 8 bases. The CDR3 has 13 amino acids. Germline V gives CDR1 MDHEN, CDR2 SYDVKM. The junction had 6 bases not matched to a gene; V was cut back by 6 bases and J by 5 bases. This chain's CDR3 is CASRGLDTNEQYF. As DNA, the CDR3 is TGTGCCAGCAGGGGACTAGATACAAACGAGCAGTACTTC.

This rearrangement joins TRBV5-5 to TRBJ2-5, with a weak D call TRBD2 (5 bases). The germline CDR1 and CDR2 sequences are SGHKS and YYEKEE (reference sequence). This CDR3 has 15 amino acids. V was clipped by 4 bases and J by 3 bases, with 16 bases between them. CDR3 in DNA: TGTGCCAGCAGCGGGGAGCGGACTGCAGAAGAGACCCAGTACTTC. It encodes CASSGERTAEETQYF.

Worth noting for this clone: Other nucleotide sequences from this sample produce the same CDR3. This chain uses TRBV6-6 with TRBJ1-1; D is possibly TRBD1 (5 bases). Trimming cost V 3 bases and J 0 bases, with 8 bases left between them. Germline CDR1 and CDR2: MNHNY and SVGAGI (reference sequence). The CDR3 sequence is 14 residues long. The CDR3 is CASSYGALNTEAFF. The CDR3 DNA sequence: TGTGCCAGCAGTTATGGGGCCCTGAACACTGAAGCTTTCTTT.

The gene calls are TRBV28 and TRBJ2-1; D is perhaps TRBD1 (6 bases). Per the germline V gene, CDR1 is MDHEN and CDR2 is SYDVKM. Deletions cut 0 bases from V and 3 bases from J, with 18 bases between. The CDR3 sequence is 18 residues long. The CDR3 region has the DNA TGTGCCAGCAGTTTATGGACGACAGGTATAGTCCGCTACAATGAGCAGTTCTTC. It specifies CASSLWTTGIVRYNEQFF.

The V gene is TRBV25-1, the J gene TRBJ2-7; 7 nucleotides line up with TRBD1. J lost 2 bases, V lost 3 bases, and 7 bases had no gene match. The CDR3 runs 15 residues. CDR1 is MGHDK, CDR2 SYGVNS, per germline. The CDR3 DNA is TGTGCCAGCAGTGACGGCAACAGGGGACCCTACGAGCAGTACTTC. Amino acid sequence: CASSDGNRGPYEQYF.

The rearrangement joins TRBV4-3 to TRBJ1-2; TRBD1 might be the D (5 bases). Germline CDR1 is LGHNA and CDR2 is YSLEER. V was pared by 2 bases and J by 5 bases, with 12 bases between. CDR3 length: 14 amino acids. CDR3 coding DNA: TGCGCCAGCAGCCAATCCGGGACGGCGTATGGCTACACCTTC. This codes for CASSQSGTAYGYTF.

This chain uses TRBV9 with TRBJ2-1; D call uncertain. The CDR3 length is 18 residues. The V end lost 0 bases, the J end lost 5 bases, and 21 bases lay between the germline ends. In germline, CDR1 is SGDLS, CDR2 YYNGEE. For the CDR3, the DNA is TGTGCCAGCAGCGTAGCTACGGCGCCGGGTCGCATAAACAATGAGCAGTTCTTC. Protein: CASSVATAPGRINNEQFF.

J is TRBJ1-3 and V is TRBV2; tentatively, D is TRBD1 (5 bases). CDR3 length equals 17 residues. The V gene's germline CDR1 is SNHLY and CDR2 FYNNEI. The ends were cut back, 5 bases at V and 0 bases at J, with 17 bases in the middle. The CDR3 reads CASSPRGTFSSGNTIYF. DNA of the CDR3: TGTGCCAGCAGTCCGAGAGGGACGTTTTCCTCTGGAAACACCATATATTTT. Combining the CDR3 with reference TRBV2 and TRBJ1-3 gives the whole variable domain EPEVTQTPSHQVTQMGQEVILRCVPISNHLYFYWYRQILGQKVEFLVSFYNNEISEKSEIFDDQFSVERPDGSNFTLKIRSTKLEDSAMYFCASSPRGTFSSGNTIYFGEGSWLTVV.

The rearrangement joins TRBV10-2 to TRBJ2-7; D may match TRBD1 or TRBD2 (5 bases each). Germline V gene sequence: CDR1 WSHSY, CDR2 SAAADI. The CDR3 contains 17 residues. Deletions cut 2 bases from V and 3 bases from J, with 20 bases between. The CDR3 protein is CASSEDGGDETLYEQYF. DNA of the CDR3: TGCGCCAGCAGTGAGGATGGGGGAGACGAGACTCTCTACGAGCAGTACTTC.

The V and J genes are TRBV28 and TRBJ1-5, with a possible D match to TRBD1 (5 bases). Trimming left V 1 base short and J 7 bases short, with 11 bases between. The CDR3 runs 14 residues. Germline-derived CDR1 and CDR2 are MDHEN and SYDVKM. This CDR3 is CASSLYGRDQPQHF. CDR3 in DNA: TGTGCCAGCAGTTTATACGGCAGGGACCAGCCCCAGCATTTT.

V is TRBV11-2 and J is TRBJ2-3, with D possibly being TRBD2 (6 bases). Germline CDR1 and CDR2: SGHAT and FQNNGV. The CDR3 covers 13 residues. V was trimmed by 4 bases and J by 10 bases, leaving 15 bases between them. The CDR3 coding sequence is TGTGCCAGCAGCTCCGGGACTCAATTGCCGCAGTATTTT. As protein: CASSSGTQLPQYF. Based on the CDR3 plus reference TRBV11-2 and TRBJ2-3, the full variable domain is EAGVAQSPRYKIIEKRQSVAFWCNPISGHATLYWYQQILGQGPKLLIQFQNNGVVDDSQLPKDRFSAERLKGVDSTLKIQPAKLEDSAVYLCASSSGTQLPQYFGPGTRLTVL.

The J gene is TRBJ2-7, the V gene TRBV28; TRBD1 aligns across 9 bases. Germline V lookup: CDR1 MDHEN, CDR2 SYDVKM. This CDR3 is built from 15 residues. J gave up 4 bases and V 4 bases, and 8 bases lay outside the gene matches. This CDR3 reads CASSSIPDRGYEQYF. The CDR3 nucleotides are TGTGCCAGCAGTTCAATTCCGGACAGGGGTTACGAGCAGTACTTC.

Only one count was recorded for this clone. CDR3 sequence (DNA): TGTGCCAGCACCCTACTCAGGGCCCCGGATACGCAGTATTTT. It specifies CASTLLRAPDTQYF. The rearrangement joins TRBV28 to TRBJ2-3, with D possibly TRBD1 on 5 matching bases. V lost 7 bases and J lost 6, with 17 bases in between. The germline V gene has CDR1 MDHEN and CDR2 SYDVKM. The CDR3 sequence is 14 residues long.

CDR3 protein: CASSSLAGKDEQYF. The DNA for the CDR3 is TGTGCCAGCAGTTCACTAGCGGGAAAGGACGAGCAGTACTTC. J is TRBJ2-7 and V is TRBV6-5, with 10 bases fitting TRBD2. Germline V gene sequence: CDR1 MNHEY, CDR2 SVGAGI. The J segment lost 5 bases and the V segment lost 4 bases, leaving 5 bases of the junction unmatched. The CDR3 loop spans 14 amino acids.

CDR3 protein: CASSTRDGYYEQYF. For the CDR3, the DNA is TGTGCCAGCAGCACTCGGGACGGATATTACGAGCAGTACTTC. The rearrangement joins TRBV11-2 to TRBJ2-7; perhaps D is TRBD1 or TRBD2 (5 bases each). This CDR3 is built from 14 residues. Per the germline V gene, CDR1 is SGHAT and CDR2 is FQNNGV. V lost 5 bases and J 4 bases, leaving 15 bases between the germline ends. Using reference TRBV11-2 and TRBJ2-7 for the parts outside the CDR3, the full variable domain is EAGVAQSPRYKIIEKRQSVAFWCNPISGHATLYWYQQILGQGPKLLIQFQNNGVVDDSQLPKDRFSAERLKGVDSTLKIQPAKLEDSAVYLCASSTRDGYYEQYFGPGTRLTVT.